This record looks at one T cell receptor (beta chain) sequence and its context. Its antigen is undetermined. The primer mix had 60 Vbeta and 13 Jbeta primers. The table came from immunoSEQ multiplex PCR; TCRdb's copy has only in-frame clones and leaves some out. The table shows 150,000 to 200,000 clones, with roughly four fifths occurring only once. The data are from a study of cytomegalovirus exposure and HLA in healthy donors. General study points: A later analysis showed HLA-associated TCR beta chains outstripping equally common others in clonal expansion. One cluster of highly shared sequence variants probably arose as a sequencing artifact.

With 2 bases removed from V and 4 bases from J, the gap between germline ends came to 6 bases. Germline V gene lookup returns CDR1 SGHAT and CDR2 FQNNGV. The CDR3 consists of 14 residues. This chain connects TRBV11-2 to TRBJ1-6; D unclear. Sequenced material: PBMCs. The source is a young man in good health and CMV-seronegative. The CDR3 spells CASSLTVYNSPLHF. In DNA form, the CDR3 reads TGTGCCAGCAGCTTAACAGTTTATAATTCACCCCTCCACTTT.